This TCR beta chain was recorded in a study of T-cell memory formation after mild COVID-19. The CDR3 runs to 15 residues. Per the germline V gene, CDR1 is SGHTA and CDR2 is FQGNSA. V gave up 2 bases and J gave up 5 bases; unmatched junction bases: 8. On this clonotype: The antigen is undetermined.

From the 5' RACE reads, TCRdb called clonotypes with MiXCR, one entry per CDR3 protein. The sample has fewer than 250,000 distinct CDR3 sequences, over 9.5% seen once; the top ten hold under 3.5%. Study outcomes and limitations: CD4+ bias marked clones expanding day 15 to 37, unlike balanced contracting clones. Chiefly within CM and EM were the contracting CD4+ clones; CD8+ ones were within EMRA.

This chain uses TRBV7-2 with TRBJ2-5, with 7 nucleotides matching TRBD2. The sample comprised PBMCs or a T cell subset sorted from them (not recorded which). The TCR sequence derives from a man younger than 35 who had mild COVID-19 (a few samples of this study predate the infection). Cell type and time point are not known. The CDR3 coding sequence is TGTGCCAGCAGCTTATATGGGGCCGGGGGGGAGACCCAGTACTTC. It yields the protein CASSLYGAGGETQYF.